Below, 20 T cell receptor beta chains from the same sample are listed, as sequenced in a study of blood T cell repertoires in COVID-19. Data came from immunoSEQ multiplex PCR; TCRdb stores just in-frame clones and leaves some out. The sample yields fewer than 400,000 clones, approximately 90% seen once. The sequenced sample was PBMCs or T cells enriched from blood (not recorded which). These receptors originate from a woman aged 25 to 39 who had been exposed to COVID-19.

The rearrangement links TRBV19 to TRBJ1-4, with 7 bases that match TRBD1. Germline values: CDR1 LNHDA, CDR2 SQIVND (reference sequence). Trimming cost V 7 bases and J 7 bases; bases outside gene matches: 9. This CDR3 comprises 14 residues. The CDR3 is CASTPRRGREKLFF. CDR3 sequence (DNA): TGTGCCAGTACCCCGCGAAGGGGGCGTGAAAAACTGTTTTTT.

The rearrangement joins TRBV6-5 to TRBJ2-7, with unresolved D. CDR3 length: 14 residues. Trimming took off 4 bases at V and 3 bases at J, with 13 bases between the two ends. CDR1 and CDR2 (germline): MNHEY, SVGAGI. The CDR3 sequence is CASSSTYRLYEQYF. Here the CDR3 DNA reads TGTGCCAGCAGTTCCACCTACCGACTCTACGAGCAGTACTTC.

The V and J genes are TRBV7-9 and TRBJ1-1, with a possible D match to TRBD1 (5 bases). The CDR3 sequence is 12 residues long. The V and J ends lost 5 bases and 8 bases respectively, with 12 bases between them. Germline assignment: CDR1 SEHNR and CDR2 FQNEAQ (reference sequence). The DNA for the CDR3 is TGTGCCAGCAGCCCTTGGGGCTGGGAAGCTTTCTTT. As protein: CASSPWGWEAFF. Full variable domain (missing parts from reference TRBV7-9 and TRBJ1-1): DTGVSQNPRHKITKRGQNVTFRCDPISEHNRLYWYRQTLGQGPEFLTYFQNEAQLEKSRLLSDRFSAERPKGSFSTLEIQRTEQGDSAMYLCASSPWGWEAFFGQGTRLTVV.

The chain couples TRBV12-3 or TRBV12-4 to TRBJ2-1; D is possibly TRBD2 (7 bases). Trimming cost V 6 bases and J 15 bases, with 15 bases left between them. The CDR3 runs 11 residues. CDR3: CASSPGGRLFF. In DNA form, the CDR3 reads TGTGCCAGCAGCCCGGGGGGCAGACTGTTCTTC.

The chain carries TRBV12-3 or TRBV12-4 and TRBJ2-1; D is undetermined. The length of the CDR3 is 11 residues. Trimming left V 3 bases short and J 7 bases short, with 4 bases between. The CDR3 nucleotides are TGTGCCAGCAGTTTGGCTAATGAGCAGTTCTTC. Translated, it gives CASSLANEQFF.

This clone was detected a few times. V gene TRBV18 combines with J gene TRBJ2-2; possibly TRBD1 for D (5 bases). The CDR3 runs to 15 residues. V was shortened by 5 bases and J by 4 bases, with 14 bases between the two germline ends. CDR1 KGHSH and CDR2 LQKENI come from the germline V gene. CDR3 nucleotide sequence: TGTGCCAGCTCATCATTAAGCCAGGGCACCGGGGAGCTGTTTTTT. This encodes CASSSLSQGTGELFF.

The chain links TRBV11-2 to TRBJ2-7, with TRBD1 matching 12 bases. The trim removed 5 bases at V and 4 bases at J, leaving 9 bases unmatched. Germline CDR1 and CDR2: SGHAT and FQNNGV. The CDR3 totals 16 residues. DNA of the CDR3: TGTGCCAGCAGCCCAGCCGGGACAGGGGGCTTGTACGAGCAGTACTTC. Its protein is CASSPAGTGGLYEQYF.

V usage is TRBV9 and J usage is TRBJ2-7; 8 bases agree with TRBD2. CDR3 length: 16 amino acids. Germline V gives CDR1 SGDLS, CDR2 YYNGEE. Losses at the gene ends were 3 bases for V and 1 base for J; bases not matched to a gene: 9. CDR3 bases: TGTGCCAGCAGCGGAGGAGGGGGGACTAGTTCCTACGAGCAGTACTTC. Translation: CASSGGGGTSSYEQYF.

The chain employs TRBV21-1 and TRBJ2-7; the table's D call of TRBD1 was not tested on the DNA. TRBV21-1 is reported as a pseudogene. The CDR3 is 15 residues long. The CDR3 here is CASSKRGDRDVEQYF. The CDR3 nucleotides are TGTGCCAGCAGCAAAAGGGGGGACAGGGATGTCGAGCAGTACTTC.

This chain links TRBV14 with TRBJ2-7; D remains unclear. Trimming cost V 5 bases and J 7 bases, with 12 bases left between them. The CDR3 is 12 amino acids. From germline, CDR1 is SGHDN and CDR2 FVKESK. CDR3 sequence (DNA): TGTGCCAGCAGCTACAGTCTTTGGGAGCAGTACTTC. Translation gives CASSYSLWEQYF.

The V gene is TRBV5-1, the J gene TRBJ2-7, with no clear D. The CDR3 extends over 13 amino acids. Between the trimmed V and J ends, which lost 1 base and 3 bases, there was a span of 8 bases. Looked up from germline, CDR1 is SGHRS and CDR2 is YFSETQ. The CDR3: CASSLYLSYEQYF. The CDR3 DNA reads as TGCGCCAGCAGCTTGTATCTGAGCTACGAGCAGTACTTC. Looking up the rest from reference TRBV5-1 and TRBJ2-7 gives the full variable domain: KAGVTQTPRYLIKTRGQQVTLSCSPISGHRSVSWYQQTPGQGLQFLFEYFSETQRNKGNFPGRFSGRQFSNSRSEMNVSTLELGDSALYLCASSLYLSYEQYFGPGTRLTVT.

The genes are TRBV29-1 and TRBJ1-2; D is uncertain. This CDR3 region has 11 residues. Germline values: CDR1 SQVTM, CDR2 ANQGSEA. Trimming shortened V by 8 bases and J by 7 bases, and 14 bases separated the two germline ends. DNA for the CDR3: TGCAGCACCAGAGGTTCTTCTGGCTACACCTTC. Translating gives CSTRGSSGYTF.

The V gene is TRBV11-2, the J gene TRBJ1-2; D remains ambiguous. The length of the CDR3 is 15 residues. V was pared by 4 bases and J by 4 bases, with 16 bases between. Germline V gene data show CDR1 as SGHAT and CDR2 as FQNNGV. The CDR3 DNA is TGTGCCAGCAGCTCACATCTAGCCGGGGTCTATGGCTACACCTTC. Amino acids: CASSSHLAGVYGYTF.

The J gene is TRBJ2-7, the V gene TRBV9; 8 bases fit TRBD1. Germline V lookup: CDR1 SGDLS, CDR2 YYNGEE. The CDR3 consists of 15 residues. V was pared by 3 bases and J by 2 bases, with 7 bases of the junction left unmatched. CDR3 region: CASSEAGTGPYEQYF. In DNA form, the CDR3 reads TGTGCCAGCAGCGAGGCCGGGACAGGCCCCTACGAGCAGTACTTC.

The chain employs TRBV5-4 and TRBJ2-7, with 9 positions matching TRBD1. Unmatched junction bases numbered 2, after V lost 2 bases and J lost 2 bases. CDR3 length: 14 amino acids. CDR1 is SGHNT and CDR2 is YYREEE in the germline V gene (reference sequence). The CDR3: CASSFTGGPYEQYF. CDR3 bases: TGTGCCAGCAGCTTTACAGGGGGCCCCTACGAGCAGTACTTC.

This chain connects TRBV5-1 to TRBJ1-4, with 8 bases identical to TRBD1. CDR1 SGHRS and CDR2 YFSETQ come from the germline V gene. J gave up 8 bases and V 1 base, and 7 bases lay outside the gene matches. CDR3 size: 15 residues. DNA of the CDR3: TGCGCCAGCAGCTTGTTTTCAGGGGGCAACGAAAAACTGTTTTTT. Translated: CASSLFSGGNEKLFF.

The chain employs TRBV9 and TRBJ1-5, with 9 bases aligning to TRBD1. V lost 4 bases to trimming and J lost 6 bases; unmatched junction nucleotides: 11. This CDR3 has 16 residues. Germline V CDR1 and CDR2: SGDLS, YYNGEE. The CDR3 coding sequence is TGTGCCAGCAGCTTAGGGACAGGGAAAAATTCTCAGCCCCAGCATTTT. It codes for CASSLGTGKNSQPQHF.

V usage is TRBV18 and J usage is TRBJ2-7, with 10 bases identical to TRBD2. The CDR3 runs to 15 residues. With V trimmed by 0 bases and J by 6 bases, 5 bases remained unmatched. Looked up from germline, CDR1 is KGHSH and CDR2 is LQKENI. In DNA, the CDR3 is TGTGCCAGCTCACCACCGAGCGGGGGGGTCTCCGAGCAGTACTTC. Its protein product is CASSPPSGGVSEQYF.

The chain recombines TRBV3-1 (or the pseudogene TRBV3-2) with TRBJ2-3; 7 bases map to TRBD2. The germline V gene has CDR1 LGHDT and CDR2 YNNKEL (reference sequence). After removal of 5 bases from V and 0 bases from J, the junction contained 14 bases not matched to a gene. There are 18 residues in the CDR3. CDR3: CASSRGELSSGSTDTQYF. The CDR3 DNA reads as TGTGCCAGCAGCAGAGGGGAACTCTCTAGCGGTAGCACAGATACGCAGTATTTT.

The V gene is TRBV5-1, the J gene TRBJ2-4; D might be TRBD1 (5 bases). Per germline, CDR1 SGHRS and CDR2 YFSETQ. The CDR3 contains 18 residues. The V end was cut by 4 bases, the J end by 0 bases, with 20 bases between. CDR3 coding DNA: TGCGCCAGCAGCCTTGGGGTTTCAGGGATTCTAGCCAAAAACATTCAGTACTTC. Translating gives CASSLGVSGILAKNIQYF.